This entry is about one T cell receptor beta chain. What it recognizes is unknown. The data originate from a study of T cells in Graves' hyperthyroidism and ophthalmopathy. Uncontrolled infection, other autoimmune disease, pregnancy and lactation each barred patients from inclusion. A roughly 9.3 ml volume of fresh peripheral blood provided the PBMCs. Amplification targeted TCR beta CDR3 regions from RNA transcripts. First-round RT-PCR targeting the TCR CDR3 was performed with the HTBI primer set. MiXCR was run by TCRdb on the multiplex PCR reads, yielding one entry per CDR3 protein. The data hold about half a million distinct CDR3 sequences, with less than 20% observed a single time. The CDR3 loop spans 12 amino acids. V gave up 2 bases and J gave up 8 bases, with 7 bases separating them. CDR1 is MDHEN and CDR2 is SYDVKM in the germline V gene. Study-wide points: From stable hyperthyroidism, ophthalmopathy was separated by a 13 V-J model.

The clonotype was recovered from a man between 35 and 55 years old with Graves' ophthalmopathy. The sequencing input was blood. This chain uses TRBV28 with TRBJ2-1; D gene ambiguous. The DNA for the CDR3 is TGTGCCAGCAGTTTAAGAGTGGATGAGCAGTTCTTC. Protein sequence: CASSLRVDEQFF.